This entry lists 13 T cell receptor beta chains sequenced from one sample in a study of T cell clones after liver transplantation. The data were produced by immunoSEQ multiplex PCR, yet TCRdb's version contains in-frame clones alone and is incomplete. The sample holds tens of thousands of clones, 65% to 75% seen once. This material consisted of CD4+ T cells from blood, taken before liver transplant. These receptor sequences come from a human donor who received a liver transplant.

This clone was counted once. The chain joins TRBV5-1 to TRBJ1-5; TRBD1 is a possible D gene (6 bases). V was pared by 0 bases and J by 5 bases, with 9 bases between. CDR1 is SGHRS and CDR2 is YFSETQ in the germline V gene. CDR3 length: 14 residues. DNA of the CDR3: TGCGCCAGCAGCTTGGAGTCAGGGGATCAGCCCCAGCATTTT. It specifies CASSLESGDQPQHF.

J is TRBJ2-3 and V is TRBV7-2; TRBD2 matches 15 bases. There are 18 residues in the CDR3. Per germline, CDR1 SGHTA and CDR2 FQGNSA. J gave up 8 bases and V 3 bases, and 12 bases lay outside the gene matches. The CDR3 is CASSFFGTSGGHGGTQYF. CDR3 DNA: TGTGCCAGCAGCTTCTTCGGGACTAGCGGGGGGCACGGGGGTACGCAGTATTTT.

This chain links TRBV6-1 with TRBJ2-3; D perhaps matches TRBD1 (6 bases). Germline assignment: CDR1 MNHNS and CDR2 SASEGT. This CDR3 region has 12 residues. Trimming pared 8 bases from V and 2 bases from J, leaving 8 bases between. CDR3 DNA: TGTGCCAGCGGACAGAACACAGATACGCAGTATTTT. Translated, it gives CASGQNTDTQYF.

Only a few counts were recorded for this clone. The genes are TRBV19 and TRBJ1-1, with TRBD1 matching 11 bases. Germline assignment: CDR1 LNHDA and CDR2 SQIVND (reference sequence). V shed 3 bases and J 2 bases; nucleotides not matched to a gene: 8. The CDR3 extends over 17 amino acids. The CDR3 region is CASSMGGQGARNTEAFF. CDR3 nucleotide sequence: TGTGCCAGTAGTATGGGAGGACAGGGGGCGCGAAACACTGAAGCTTTCTTT.

This chain uses TRBV29-1 with TRBJ2-1, with 10 bases matching TRBD1. V was clipped by 4 bases and J by 7 bases; unmatched bases: 4. The length of the CDR3 is 13 residues. Germline CDR1 and CDR2: SQVTM and ANQGSEA. The CDR3 nucleotides are TGCAGCGTTGCCGGGACAGGGGCGAATGAGCAGTTCTTC. As protein: CSVAGTGANEQFF.

The V gene is TRBV25-1, the J gene TRBJ1-3; TRBD1 matches at 8 bases. J lost 4 bases, V lost 3 bases, and 2 bases had no gene match. CDR3 size: 14 residues. Germline assignment: CDR1 MGHDK and CDR2 SYGVNS. The CDR3 is CASSDDRGGNTIYF. The CDR3 nucleotides read TGTGCCAGCAGTGATGACAGGGGAGGAAACACCATATATTTT. The variable domain in full, completed from reference TRBV25-1 and TRBJ1-3, reads EADIYQTPRYLVIGTGKKITLECSQTMGHDKMYWYQQDPGMELHLIHYSYGVNSTEKGDLSSESTVSRIRTEHFPLTLESARPSHTSQYLCASSDDRGGNTIYFGEGSWLTVV.

This chain links TRBV7-3 with TRBJ2-2; possibly TRBD1 for D (5 bases). V dropped 1 base and J dropped 7 bases, with 10 bases sitting between them. Germline assignment: CDR1 SGHTA and CDR2 FQGTGA. The CDR3 loop spans 14 amino acids. DNA of the CDR3: TGTGCCAGCAGCTTAAAGGGGTTTGGCGGGGAGCTGTTTTTT. It translates to CASSLKGFGGELFF.

This sequence joins TRBV19 and TRBJ1-2, with 9 bases identical to TRBD1. J lost 2 bases, V lost 4 bases, and 5 bases had no gene match. Germline V gene data show CDR1 as LNHDA and CDR2 as SQIVND (reference sequence). The CDR3 spans 15 residues. For the CDR3, the DNA is TGTGCCAGTAGTACCCAAGGGACAGGGAACTATGGCTACACCTTC. This codes for CASSTQGTGNYGYTF.

The V gene is TRBV5-4, the J gene TRBJ1-3; 7 nucleotides match TRBD1. V gave up 4 bases and J gave up 4 bases; unmatched junction bases: 8. There are 15 residues in the CDR3. From germline, CDR1 is SGHNT and CDR2 YYREEE (reference sequence). The CDR3 DNA reads as TGTGCCAGCAGCGCCGGGACAGCCGAAGGAAACACCATATATTTT. This translates into CASSAGTAEGNTIYF.

The chain couples TRBV11-2 to TRBJ2-1, with 9 bases lining up with TRBD1. The CDR3 covers 17 residues. V trimming: 5 bases; J trimming: 5 bases; junction bases outside the gene matches: 13. CDR1 and CDR2 (germline): SGHAT, FQNNGV. The CDR3 nucleotides are TGTGCCAGCAGCCCGCAGATCGGGACAGGGCCTAACAATGAGCAGTTCTTC. It yields the protein CASSPQIGTGPNNEQFF. Full variable domain (missing parts from reference TRBV11-2 and TRBJ2-1): EAGVAQSPRYKIIEKRQSVAFWCNPISGHATLYWYQQILGQGPKLLIQFQNNGVVDDSQLPKDRFSAERLKGVDSTLKIQPAKLEDSAVYLCASSPQIGTGPNNEQFFGPGTRLTVL.

The chain combines TRBV5-1 with TRBJ2-2; 12 nucleotides agree with TRBD2. V dropped 4 bases and J dropped 1; count of bases not matched to a gene: 2. The length of the CDR3 is 16 residues. Germline CDR1 and CDR2: SGHRS and YFSETQ. The CDR3 loop is CASSRTSGMNTGELFF. The CDR3 DNA reads TGCGCCAGCAGCCGGACTAGCGGGATGAACACCGGGGAGCTGTTTTTT.

This clone appeared a single time. The chain joins TRBV7-8 to TRBJ1-1; no reliable D call. Germline CDR1 is SGHVS and CDR2 is FQNEAQ. V was clipped by 8 bases and J by 0 bases, with 25 bases between them. The CDR3 runs to 18 residues. As DNA, the CDR3 is TGTGCCAGCCTCCCCCCAGGCAGTTGGGTACCTATGAACACTGAAGCTTTCTTT. It codes for CASLPPGSWVPMNTEAFF.

This chain joins TRBV10-3 and TRBJ1-1; 7 nucleotides align to TRBD1. Trimming took 2 bases from V and 4 from J; bases not matched to a gene: 4. CDR1 ENHRY and CDR2 SYGVKD come from the germline V gene. The CDR3 consists of 14 residues. CDR3 sequence reads: CAISEGQVGTEAFF. The CDR3 nucleotides read TGTGCCATCAGTGAGGGACAGGTAGGCACTGAAGCTTTCTTT.